The rows below give T cell receptor beta chains drawn from one sample of a study of shared clonotypes between healthy human individuals. Generated by immunoSEQ multiplex PCR, the TCRdb table keeps only in-frame clones and is missing some. The data contain roughly 2,500,000 clones, 80% to 95% of them singletons. The specimen sequenced was naive CD4+ T cells from PBMCs. Receptors originate from a man between 18 and 35 years old in good health. Some clones in this sample may be carry-over from other donors' samples. Each CDR3 is given with its conserved first and last residue. The D gene is left open where the match is weak. Size is omitted from some rows. Given values are once, few, many or a class for expanded clones.

J	V	D	size	CDR3	DNA
TRBJ2-1	TRBV18	TRBD2	once	CASSRTLSGENNEQFF	TGTGCCAGCTCACGAACATTAAGCGGGGAGAACAATGAGCAGTTCTTC
TRBJ2-1	TRBV19	TRBD1	NA	CASSWDRGYNEQFF	TGTGCCAGTAGCTGGGACAGGGGGTACAATGAGCAGTTCTTC
TRBJ2-1	TRBV9	NA	NA	CASSGLAVGYNEQFF	TGTGCCAGCAGCGGTTTGGCGGTCGGCTACAATGAGCAGTTCTTC
TRBJ1-6	TRBV7-9	NA	NA	CASSSVNSPLHF	TGTGCCAGCAGCTCCGTGAATTCACCCCTCCACTTT
TRBJ1-1	TRBV10-3	NA	NA	CASHPHGMNTEAFF	TGTGCCTCCCACCCTCACGGTATGAACACTGAAGCTTTCTTT
TRBJ2-1	TRBV28	NA	NA	CASSLPGAMNEQFF	TGTGCCAGCAGTTTACCGGGGGCAATGAATGAGCAGTTCTTC
TRBJ2-1	TRBV9	NA	NA	CASSNSGPRGVNEQFF	TGTGCCAGCAGCAACTCCGGGCCCCGAGGGGTCAATGAGCAGTTCTTC
TRBJ1-5	TRBV2	NA	NA	CASSLLMGEGNQPQHF	TGTGCCAGCAGTCTCCTCATGGGTGAGGGCAATCAGCCCCAGCATTTT
TRBJ2-5	TRBV28	TRBD2	few	CASRGGRETQYF	TGTGCCAGCCGGGGGGGCCGGGAGACCCAGTACTTC
TRBJ1-2	TRBV10-1	TRBD1	NA	CASSESGTGSGYTF	TGCGCCAGCAGTGAGTCGGGGACAGGGTCCGGCTACACCTTC
TRBJ2-7	TRBV5-1	NA	NA	CASSREVAVLTYEQYF	TGCGCCAGCAGCCGGGAAGTTGCGGTCCTAACGTACGAGCAGTACTTC
TRBJ1-3	TRBV6-6	NA	NA	CASSFGQPGNTIYF	TGTGCCAGCAGTTTCGGACAACCTGGAAACACCATATATTTT
TRBJ2-7	TRBV5-4	NA	NA	CASSLGGGDIYEQYF	TGTGCCAGCAGCTTGGGGGGCGGGGATATCTACGAGCAGTACTTC
TRBJ1-2	TRBV6-5	NA	NA	CASSKWTDTNYGYTF	TGTGCCAGCAGTAAATGGACGGATACTAACTATGGCTACACCTTC
TRBJ2-5	TRBV10-1	NA	NA	CATKVVGVGETQYF	TGCGCCACAAAAGTAGTAGGGGTCGGAGAGACCCAGTACTTC
TRBJ2-2	TRBV9	TRBD2	NA	CASRSGLANTGELFF	TGTGCCAGCAGGTCGGGACTAGCGAACACCGGGGAGCTGTTTTTT
TRBJ2-5	TRBV30	NA	NA	CAWSTQPNETQYF	TGTGCCTGGAGTACCCAACCAAACGAGACCCAGTACTTC
TRBJ2-5	TRBV11-2	TRBD1	NA	CASSPTDRAETQYF	TGTGCCAGCAGCCCGACGGACAGGGCAGAGACCCAGTACTTC
TRBJ1-5	TRBV7-2	NA	NA	CASSPKSLVGQPQHF	TGTGCCAGCAGCCCCAAGTCCCTGGTAGGACAGCCCCAGCATTTT
TRBJ1-2	TRBV7-9	NA	NA	CASSPPRRANYGYTF	TGTGCCAGCAGCCCCCCGCGAAGGGCTAACTATGGCTACACCTTC
TRBJ1-2	TRBV28	TRBD1	NA	CASTPGGAHSNYGYTF	TGTGCCAGCACCCCAGGGGGGGCCCACTCAAACTATGGCTACACCTTC
TRBJ2-2	TRBV27	NA	NA	CASRLRLEGANTGELFF	TGTGCCAGCAGACTCAGACTTGAGGGGGCGAACACCGGGGAGCTGTTTTTT
TRBJ2-1	TRBV9	NA	NA	CASSSVGGGYYNEQFF	TGTGCCAGCAGCTCCGTAGGAGGGGGGTACTACAATGAGCAGTTCTTC
TRBJ2-2	TRBV5-1	NA	NA	CASSLEGGANTGELFF	TGCGCCAGCAGCTTGGAGGGCGGGGCGAACACCGGGGAGCTGTTTTTT
TRBJ2-3	TRBV9	TRBD2	NA	CASSVGLREGSDTQYF	TGTGCCAGCAGCGTAGGTTTGCGGGAGGGATCAGATACGCAGTATTTT
TRBJ2-7	TRBV10-1	NA	NA	CASGGTTPLEQYF	TGCGCCAGTGGGGGGACCACCCCACTGGAGCAGTACTTC
TRBJ1-1	TRBV6-1	NA	NA	CASSERLGNTEAFF	TGTGCCAGCAGTGAGCGGTTGGGGAACACTGAAGCTTTCTTT
TRBJ2-2	TRBV7-2	NA	NA	CASSLLGNTGELFF	TGTGCCAGCAGCTTATTAGGAAACACCGGGGAGCTGTTTTTT
TRBJ1-3	TRBV6-1	NA	NA	CASSESYVGNEYF	TGTGCCAGCAGTGAATCTTACGTTGGCAACGAGTATTTT
TRBJ2-3	TRBV5-4	TRBD2	once	CASSLRASGSSTDTQYF	TGTGCCAGCAGCTTAAGGGCTAGCGGAAGCAGCACAGATACGCAGTATTTT
TRBJ2-1	TRBV18	TRBD2	NA	CASSSLAGEGYNEQFF	TGTGCCAGCTCATCGCTAGCGGGAGAAGGTTACAATGAGCAGTTCTTC
TRBJ1-3	TRBV6-5	NA	once	CASSLNRALGGNTIYF	TGTGCCAGCAGTTTAAACAGGGCCCTCGGTGGAAACACCATATATTTT
TRBJ2-3	TRBV29-1	TRBD2	NA	CSVTLTSGTDTQYF	TGCAGCGTTACCCTGACTAGCGGCACAGATACGCAGTATTTT
TRBJ2-7	TRBV20-1	NA	NA	CSAVTYEQYF	TGCAGTGCCGTAACCTACGAGCAGTACTTC
TRBJ1-1	TRBV5-1	NA	NA	CASSYVGSKNTEAFF	TGCGCCAGCAGCTACGTTGGGTCAAAGAACACTGAAGCTTTCTTT
TRBJ1-3	TRBV6-1	NA	once	CASTPSGTFVNTIYF	TGTGCCAGCACTCCAAGTGGGACCTTCGTGAACACCATATATTTT
TRBJ2-5	TRBV10-3	TRBD2	NA	CAISKGAGGYQETQYF	TGTGCCATCAGTAAGGGAGCGGGAGGTTACCAAGAGACCCAGTACTTC
TRBJ2-7	TRBV6-5	TRBD1	once	CASRRTGDSYEQYF	TGTGCCAGCAGGCGGACAGGGGATTCCTACGAGCAGTACTTC
TRBJ1-2	TRBV9	NA	once	CASSAGGQNYGYTF	TGTGCCAGCAGCGCCGGCGGGCAAAACTATGGCTACACCTTC
TRBJ2-7	TRBV30	TRBD2	NA	CAWSVLGTSGILPYEQYF	TGTGCCTGGAGTGTACTCGGGACTAGCGGGATATTGCCCTACGAGCAGTACTTC
TRBJ2-1	TRBV5-1	NA	once	CASSPQSGGIVGEQFF	TGCGCCAGCAGTCCTCAGAGTGGCGGGATCGTTGGGGAGCAGTTCTTC
TRBJ2-2	TRBV18	NA	NA	CASSPRAANTGELFF	TGTGCCAGCTCACCCAGGGCAGCGAACACCGGGGAGCTGTTTTTT
TRBJ2-3	TRBV7-2	TRBD2	NA	CASSFDGRNTQYF	TGTGCCAGCAGCTTCGACGGGAGGAATACGCAGTATTTT
TRBJ2-7	TRBV5-1	TRBD2	NA	CASSGGLAINEQYF	TGCGCCAGCAGCGGGGGACTAGCCATAAACGAGCAGTACTTC
TRBJ1-6	TRBV18	TRBD1	NA	CASSPLRGDNSPLHF	TGTGCCAGCTCACCCCTCAGGGGGGATAATTCACCCCTCCACTTT
TRBJ2-2	TRBV10-1	TRBD2	once	CASSTSGRRAGELFF	TGCGCCAGCAGCACTAGCGGGAGGCGTGCCGGGGAGCTGTTTTTT
TRBJ2-2	TRBV5-4	NA	few	CASRSGRTNTGELFF	TGTGCCAGCAGATCCGGACGGACCAACACCGGGGAGCTGTTTTTT
TRBJ1-5	TRBV5-5	NA	NA	CASSLTGARNQPQHF	TGTGCCAGCAGCTTGACGGGAGCACGCAATCAGCCCCAGCATTTT
TRBJ2-7	TRBV6-1	TRBD1	NA	CASVTGTGGFYEQYF	TGTGCCAGCGTCACCGGGACAGGGGGTTTCTACGAGCAGTACTTC
TRBJ1-1	TRBV29-1	TRBD1	few	CSVQGQGYTEAFF	TGCAGCGTCCAAGGACAGGGCTACACTGAAGCTTTCTTT
TRBJ2-1	TRBV18	NA	NA	CASSRQVQYNEQFF	TGTGCCAGCTCACGACAGGTTCAATACAATGAGCAGTTCTTC
TRBJ2-2	TRBV18	NA	NA	CASSPRGPNTGELFF	TGTGCCAGCTCACCACGCGGGCCCAACACCGGGGAGCTGTTTTTT
TRBJ1-2	TRBV20-1	NA	NA	CSASPVQGYTF	TGCAGTGCTAGCCCCGTCCAGGGCTACACCTTC
TRBJ2-1	TRBV18	TRBD2	NA	CASSPGLAGGVDNEQFF	TGTGCCAGCTCACCGGGACTAGCGGGAGGGGTGGACAATGAGCAGTTCTTC
TRBJ1-5	TRBV28	NA	NA	CASTLTGRSGNQPQHF	TGTGCCAGCACCCTAACAGGGAGGAGTGGCAATCAGCCCCAGCATTTT